Sequencing of this TCR beta chain was carried out in a study of T cell changes during pregnancy in multiple sclerosis. Profiled with immunoSEQ multiplex PCR; TCRdb holds only in-frame clones, not every one. This table has about 72,000 clones, more than 85% appearing once. Trimming took 4 bases from V and 5 from J; bases not matched to a gene: 8. The V gene's germline CDR1 is MNHNY and CDR2 SVGAGI (reference sequence). CDR3 size: 14 residues. Here the sequenced sample was peripheral blood, taken in the first trimester of pregnancy. The chain joins TRBV6-6 to TRBJ2-7; 7 bases align to TRBD1. The source of this sequence is a female donor in good health, enrolled as a control in a pregnancy study. DNA of the CDR3: TGTGCCAGCAGTTCACCGGGACAGAAGGACGAGCAGTACTTC. Its protein is CASSSPGQKDEQYF.